Listed here is a single TCR beta chain. The CDR3 end shows no conserved phenylalanine or tryptophan, and so a read error is likely. This specimen comes from a study of metastatic and nonmetastatic thyroid tumors. CDR3 length: 13 amino acids. Germline CDR1 SGHVS, CDR2 FQNEAQ. V was pared by 4 bases and J by 4 bases, with 2 bases of the junction left unmatched. The entire patient cohort was treatment-naive prior to thyroid surgery. TCRdb re-called clones from the PCR reads using MiXCR. The table lists about 12,000 clones, approximately 33% of them singletons, with 15% to 18% in the top ten. This receptor was taken from a male donor with papillary thyroid cancer or a benign thyroid nodule (not recorded which). Some clones in this sample may be carry-over from other donors' samples. The chain recombines TRBV7-8 with TRBJ1-2, with TRBD1 identical over 8 bases. Sequencing was done on a sample of tumor tissue. The CDR3 bases are TGTGCCAGCAGCTGGACAGGGCGCTATGGCTACACCTTG. Residues: CASSWTGRYGYTL.